This TCR beta chain was captured in a study of post-analysis software for immune sequencing data. General observations from the study: Multiple sclerosis was associated with a significant reduction in normalized Chao1 diversity relative to controls. A few TRBV segments occurring more often in patients than controls included TRBV5-6, TRBV5-1 and TRBV20-1.

This clonotype was counted many times. The antigen remains unidentified. At one boundary the junction diverges from the germline segment, which might be a read error. Tagging with unique molecular identifiers was a feature of the TCR beta cDNA libraries. Using its own MiXCR run on the PCR reads, TCRdb lists one record per CDR3 protein. The table records hundreds of thousands of distinct CDR3 sequences, 59% of them present only once. The CDR3 length is 14 residues. CDR1 is SGHRS, CDR2 YFSETQ, per germline. Sequencing was performed on blood. The source of this sequence is a girl aged 2 to 9 with multiple sclerosis. The genes are TRBV5-1 and TRBJ2-7; D perhaps matches TRBD1 (6 bases). CDR3 coding DNA: TGTGCCAGCAGTTCCGGGACACTCTCCTACGAGCAGTACTTC. The encoded protein is CASSSGTLSYEQYF.